These 3 T cell receptor beta chains were all obtained from the same sample, sequenced in a study of T cells in Graves' hyperthyroidism and ophthalmopathy. The investigators amplified TCR beta CDR3 regions from RNA transcripts. First-round RT-PCR of the TCR CDR3 relied on the HTBI primer set. TCRdb called the multiplex PCR reads again in MiXCR, with one record for every CDR3 protein. The sample shows 460,000 or so distinct CDR3 sequences, approximately 14% of them seen only once. The sequenced sample consisted of blood. The receptors derive from a woman aged 18 to 35 with Graves' hyperthyroidism.

This clonotype turned up a few times. The chain uses TRBV30 and TRBJ1-5; maybe TRBD1 (5 bases). The CDR3 has 15 amino acids. Germline V gene data show CDR1 as GTSNPN and CDR2 as SVGIG (reference sequence). V was trimmed by 0 bases and J by 3 bases, leaving 12 bases between them. The CDR3, as DNA: TGTGCCTGGAGTGTACCTAGGGGATTCAATCAGCCCCAGCATTTT. Translated, it gives CAWSVPRGFNQPQHF.

This chain uses TRBV28 with TRBJ2-7, with 9 positions matching TRBD1. The CDR3 loop spans 14 amino acids. V shed 4 bases and J 6 bases; nucleotides not matched to a gene: 7. The germline V gene encodes CDR1 MDHEN and CDR2 SYDVKM. CDR3 loop: CASSSLQGAIEQYF. The CDR3 DNA sequence: TGTGCCAGCAGTTCGCTACAGGGGGCAATCGAGCAGTACTTC.

The rearrangement links TRBV27 to TRBJ2-2, with TRBD1 identical over 10 bases. Germline loops: CDR1 MNHEY, CDR2 SMNVEV (reference sequence). CDR3 length equals 17 residues. Trimming at V came to 2 bases and at J to 6 bases, leaving 9 bases not matched to a gene. The chain's CDR3 is CASSLHRGQGLAGELFF. Written as DNA, the CDR3 is TGTGCCAGCAGTTTACACAGGGGACAGGGGTTAGCCGGGGAGCTGTTTTTT.